This T cell receptor beta chain was identified in a study of T cell changes during pregnancy in multiple sclerosis (dated by TCRdb to the late 2010s). Study-level background: The study looked at changes in the T cell repertoire across pregnancy in women with multiple sclerosis.

Preparation of the library involved the immunoSEQ multiplex PCR assay. Here the immuneACCESS table is served through TCRdb, limited to in-frame sequences with V and J called. Missing clones are a known gap in these copies; in checked studies unresolved V genes cover under half, and the rest lacks a known reason. The sample includes about 42,000 clones, with around 84% observed a single time. The ten most abundant clones make up 0.55% to 0.65% of the sample. V is cut by 7 bases and J by 0 bases, and the space between the germline ends is 17 bases. The germline V gene (reference sequence) gives CDR1 as MNHEY and CDR2 as SMNVEV. The CDR3 runs 16 residues from the cysteine to the phenylalanine. The DNA shown is the 48-base CDR3, in frame from base 1. A remark on this clone: Its cognate antigen has yet to be identified. No base quality values were provided; no much bigger clone lies one nucleotide off.

The sequences come from CD4+ T cells from peripheral blood mononuclear cells, collected before pregnancy. In this chain, TRBV27 is recombined with TRBJ2-3; TRBD1 is perhaps the D gene, given 6 matching bases. This TCR derives from a female donor with multiple sclerosis, enrolled in a pregnancy study. The CDR3 protein: CASTPGQIPSTDTQYF. In nucleotides, the sequence is TGTGCCAGCACACCTGGACAGATCCCTAGCACAGATACGCAGTATTTT.